This TCR beta chain was sequenced during a study of blood T cell repertoires in COVID-19. Turning to the study itself: The United States, Italy and Spain supplied acute and convalescent COVID-19 samples. From T cells, B-cell-depleted T cells, or PBMCs came the material, which was cDNA or gDNA.

Authors' methods: It was from reference gene primer amplification that nucleated cell counts were estimated. Assay used: immunoSEQ multiplex PCR; TCRdb lists only in-frame clones, some missing. The V and J calls and clone size are taken from that table; D and trimming were inferred from the DNA. Of roughly 250,000 clones in the sample, around 82% were seen once. Germline trimming cut 5 bases from V and 5 bases from J; bases unmatched to any gene: 8. CDR1 is MDHEN, CDR2 SYDVKM, per germline. The CDR3 consists of 15 residues. Sequenced: peripheral blood. This chain joins TRBV28 and TRBJ2-1; TRBD2 aligns across 8 bases. This receptor was identified in an elderly woman with active or convalescent COVID-19. Written as DNA, the CDR3 is TGTGCCAGCAGTCCCGTCGGACTAGCCGACAATGAGCAGTTCTTC. Amino acid sequence: CASSPVGLADNEQFF.